The clone carrying this T cell receptor beta chain showed up just once. The CDR3 totals 15 residues. Trimming stripped 4 bases from V and 2 bases from J, with 12 bases between. Per the germline V gene, CDR1 is MNHEY and CDR2 is SMNVEV (reference sequence). The record originates from a study of radiotherapy plus CTLA-4 blockade in lung cancer. Generated by immunoSEQ multiplex PCR, the TCRdb table keeps only in-frame clones and is missing some. The sample holds about 80,000 clones, more than 75% seen once. In chemo-refractory metastatic non-small-cell lung cancer, patients got ipilimumab CTLA-4 blockade together with focal radiation.

The starting material was peripheral blood, obtained from a patient treated with radiotherapy plus ipilimumab. The TCR sequence derives from a human donor with non-small cell lung cancer who had a partial response to radiotherapy plus ipilimumab. The J gene is TRBJ1-5, the V gene TRBV27; D is undetermined. The chain's CDR3 is CASSSGRTGNQPQHF. Written as DNA, the CDR3 is TGTGCCAGCAGTTCCGGACGGACTGGCAATCAGCCCCAGCATTTT.